The 10 T cell receptor beta chains reported below all come from one sample, sequenced in a study of CD8 T cells in Susac syndrome. RNA totalling about 0.5 to 1 ug underwent reverse transcription with random hexamers. TCRdb used MiXCR to reprocess the immunoSEQ multiplex PCR reads, holding one entry per CDR3 protein. The table lists a few hundred thousand distinct CDR3 sequences, 90% to 95% of them singletons. Sequenced sample: CD4+ T cells from PBMCs. Receptor source: a human donor with multiple sclerosis.

The gene calls are TRBV3-1 and TRBJ2-2; no reliable D call. The V and J ends lost 4 bases and 4 bases respectively, with 13 bases between them. Looked up from germline, CDR1 is LGHDT and CDR2 is YNNKEL (reference sequence). The CDR3 consists of 15 residues. The CDR3 sequence: CASSPGPVGTGELFF. The CDR3 coding sequence is TGTGCCAGCAGCCCTGGACCCGTTGGCACCGGGGAGCTGTTTTTT.

The chain recombines TRBV13 with TRBJ2-1; maybe TRBD2 (5 bases). This CDR3 has 15 amino acids. Germline V CDR1 and CDR2: PRHDT, FYEKMQ (reference sequence). V was cut by 3 bases and J by 8 bases, with 17 bases left in between. CDR3 nucleotides: TGTGCCAGCAGCTTCTGGCGGAGGCTAGGAGATGAGCAGTTCTTC. Residues: CASSFWRRLGDEQFF.

The rearrangement uses TRBV20-1 and TRBJ2-7; 10 nucleotides agree with TRBD2. In germline, CDR1 is DFQATT, CDR2 SNEGSKA (reference sequence). The CDR3 has 14 residues. Trimming cost V 5 bases and J 5 bases; bases outside gene matches: 9. Here the CDR3 reads CSAVASGGVHEQYF. In DNA form, the CDR3 reads TGCAGTGCTGTGGCTAGCGGGGGTGTCCACGAGCAGTACTTC.

This chain connects TRBV12-3 or TRBV12-4 to TRBJ1-3; possibly TRBD1 for D (5 bases). Between the trimmed V and J ends, which lost 5 bases and 0 bases, there was a span of 23 bases. CDR3 length equals 19 residues. In DNA form, the CDR3 reads TGTGCCAGCAGTCCCCGCGCGGGCGGGGCGCCTAGCTCTGGAAACACCATATATTTT. As protein: CASSPRAGGAPSSGNTIYF.

The chain carries TRBV30 and TRBJ1-2; possibly TRBD1 for D (5 bases). CDR1 GTSNPN and CDR2 SVGIG come from the germline V gene (reference sequence). This CDR3 has 13 amino acids. Trimming took 5 bases from V and 5 from J, leaving 15 bases between them. The CDR3 coding sequence is TGTGCCTGGGAGGGGCGGTGGGCGTATGGCTACACCTTC. Protein sequence: CAWEGRWAYGYTF.

This chain joins TRBV20-1 and TRBJ2-3; D gene unclear. V was shortened by 0 bases and J by 1 base, with 5 bases between the two germline ends. The CDR3 runs 13 residues. Germline CDR1 reads DFQATT; CDR2 reads SNEGSKA (reference sequence). The CDR3: CSARDSRTDTQYF. CDR3 coding DNA: TGCAGTGCTAGAGATTCTCGCACAGATACGCAGTATTTT.

The chain links TRBV3-1 to TRBJ2-3; D is ambiguous. Germline V CDR1 and CDR2: LGHDT, YNNKEL (reference sequence). The V and J ends lost 2 bases and 4 bases respectively, with 4 bases between them. The CDR3 is made up of 12 amino acids. CDR3 loop: CASSQSADTQYF. The CDR3 coding sequence is TGTGCCAGCAGCCAATCTGCAGATACGCAGTATTTT.

The chain joins TRBV14 to TRBJ2-7; D could derive from TRBD1 or TRBD2 (7 bases each). This CDR3 has 17 amino acids. The V gene's germline CDR1 is SGHDN and CDR2 FVKESK. Trimming took off 1 base at V and 6 bases at J, with 22 bases between the two ends. The DNA of the CDR3 is TGTGCCAGCAGCCAAGTCCGGACCCGGCAGGGGGGGTCCGAGCAGTACTTC. This sequence encodes CASSQVRTRQGGSEQYF.

The rearrangement links TRBV2 to TRBJ2-7; D unclear. Germline V lookup: CDR1 SNHLY, CDR2 FYNNEI. Trimming removed 6 bases from V and 4 bases from J, with 13 bases in between. This CDR3 region has 13 residues. Here the CDR3 DNA reads TGTGCCAGCAGATTAGGCCTGCTTTACGAGCAGTACTTC. It codes for CASRLGLLYEQYF. Full variable domain (outside the CDR3, taken from reference TRBV2 and TRBJ2-7): EPEVTQTPSHQVTQMGQEVILRCVPISNHLYFYWYRQILGQKVEFLVSFYNNEISEKSEIFDDQFSVERPDGSNFTLKIRSTKLEDSAMYFCASRLGLLYEQYFGPGTRLTVT.

The chain carries TRBV7-9 and TRBJ2-3; 7 bases are shared with TRBD2. The CDR3 contains 16 residues. Germline V lookup: CDR1 SEHNR, CDR2 FQNEAQ (reference sequence). Trimming took 1 base from V and 1 from J; bases not matched to a gene: 5. CDR3 nucleotides: TGTGCCAGCAGCTTAGGCGCTACTAGCGGCACAGATACGCAGTATTTT. It translates to CASSLGATSGTDTQYF. The entire variable domain, with the rest obtained from reference TRBV7-9 and TRBJ2-3, is as follows: DTGVSQNPRHKITKRGQNVTFRCDPISEHNRLYWYRQTLGQGPEFLTYFQNEAQLEKSRLLSDRFSAERPKGSFSTLEIQRTEQGDSAMYLCASSLGATSGTDTQYFGPGTRLTVL.